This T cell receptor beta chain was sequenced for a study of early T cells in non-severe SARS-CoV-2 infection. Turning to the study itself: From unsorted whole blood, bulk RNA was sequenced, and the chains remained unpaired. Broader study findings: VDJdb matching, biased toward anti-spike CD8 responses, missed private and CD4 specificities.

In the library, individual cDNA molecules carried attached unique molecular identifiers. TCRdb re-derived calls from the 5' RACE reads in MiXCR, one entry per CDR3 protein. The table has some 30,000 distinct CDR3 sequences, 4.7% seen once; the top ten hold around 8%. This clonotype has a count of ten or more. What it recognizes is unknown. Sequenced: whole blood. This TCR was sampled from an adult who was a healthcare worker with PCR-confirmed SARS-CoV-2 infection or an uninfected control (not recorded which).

The CDR3 region has the DNA TGTGCCAGCAGTTTATATGGGGGGGCCTACGAGCAGTACTTC. This translates into CASSLYGGAYEQYF. The rearrangement joins TRBV27 to TRBJ2-7; 7 positions match TRBD2. Germline assignment: CDR1 MNHEY and CDR2 SMNVEV (reference sequence). The J segment lost 2 bases and the V segment lost 1 base, leaving 2 bases of the junction unmatched. The CDR3 length is 14 residues.